This entry lists 13 T cell receptor beta chains sequenced from one sample in a study of T cells after yellow fever vaccination. TCRdb passed the 5' RACE reads through MiXCR, listing each CDR3 protein once. The profile covers hundreds of thousands of distinct CDR3 sequences, with about 13% appearing a single time and 11% to 15% taken by the ten largest. The sequencing used PBMCs, collected on the day of the yellow fever booster vaccination. The receptors were sampled from a man aged 30-40 years who received the YFV17D yellow fever vaccine.

This clonotype was counted ten times or more. The chain recombines TRBV10-3 with TRBJ2-5; D is possibly TRBD2 (5 bases). The V end lost 8 bases, the J end lost 4 bases, and 8 bases lay between the germline ends. This CDR3 spans 11 amino acids. The germline V gene encodes CDR1 ENHRY and CDR2 SYGVKD. The CDR3 DNA reads TGTGCCATCGGAAGCGGAGAGACCCAGTACTTC. The encoded protein is CAIGSGETQYF.

This clonotype came up a few times. This chain joins TRBV7-9 and TRBJ2-3; the D gene is possibly TRBD1 (5 bases). Trimming took 3 bases from V and 2 from J, leaving 12 bases between them. Germline CDR1 and CDR2: SEHNR and FQNEAQ (reference sequence). This CDR3 has 15 amino acids. The CDR3 coding sequence is TGTGCCAGCAGCTTCCAGGGAACCAACACAGATACGCAGTATTTT. As protein: CASSFQGTNTDTQYF.

This chain connects TRBV19 to TRBJ2-3, with D perhaps given as TRBD1 or TRBD2 (5 bases each). CDR3 size: 13 residues. V lost 6 bases to trimming and J lost 8 bases, with 15 bases between them. Germline-derived CDR1 and CDR2 are LNHDA and SQIVND (reference sequence). DNA of the CDR3: TGTGCCAGTAGGCCCAGGGAGCGAGGTACGCAGTATTTT. Amino acids: CASRPRERGTQYF.

J is TRBJ1-1 and V is TRBV11-2; D is unclear. The ends were cut back, 4 bases at V and 8 bases at J, with 14 bases in the middle. This CDR3 contains 13 residues. Germline lookup yields CDR1 SGHAT and CDR2 FQNNGV. The chain's CDR3 is CASSSYSGREAFF. The CDR3 coding sequence is TGTGCCAGCAGCTCCTATTCCGGACGCGAAGCTTTCTTT.

This clonotype has a handful of counts. The chain combines TRBV29-1 with TRBJ2-2; possibly TRBD1 or TRBD2 for D (5 bases each). The CDR3 length is 16 residues. V was trimmed by 2 bases and J by 6 bases, leaving 19 bases between them. Germline lookup yields CDR1 SQVTM and CDR2 ANQGSEA. The CDR3 here is CSVEPEGQGISGELFF. The CDR3 DNA is TGCAGCGTTGAACCCGAGGGGCAGGGTATTTCCGGGGAGCTGTTTTTT.

The chain is built from TRBV27 and TRBJ2-7; no firm D call. V lost 3 bases, J lost 2 bases, and 8 bases lay in between. Germline CDR1 is MNHEY and CDR2 is SMNVEV (reference sequence). This CDR3 spans 13 amino acids. This CDR3 reads CASSLRLAYEQYF. CDR3 bases: TGTGCCAGCAGTTTGCGGTTAGCCTACGAGCAGTACTTC.

There are a few counts of this clonotype. The genes are TRBV3-1 and TRBJ2-7; 8 bases are shared with TRBD2. There are 15 residues in the CDR3. From germline, CDR1 is LGHDT and CDR2 YNNKEL (reference sequence). The ends lost 1 base at V and 2 bases at J; junction bases unmatched: 4. CDR3 in DNA: TGTGCCAGCAGCCAAGCCCCGGGAGGGCCCTACGAGCAGTACTTC. Its protein is CASSQAPGGPYEQYF.

This clonotype has a handful of counts. The chain uses TRBV12-3 or TRBV12-4 and TRBJ2-3; 9 nucleotides agree with TRBD2. Losses at the gene ends were 6 bases for V and 6 bases for J; bases not matched to a gene: 7. CDR3 size: 14 residues. The CDR3: CASSQTSGPDTQYF. CDR3 coding DNA: TGTGCCAGCAGCCAGACTAGCGGCCCCGATACGCAGTATTTT.

This clonotype was seen only a few times. The rearrangement joins TRBV20-1 to TRBJ1-1; 11 nucleotides line up with TRBD1. V dropped 6 bases and J dropped 3; count of bases not matched to a gene: 9. The CDR3 loop spans 15 amino acids. Germline CDR1 DFQATT, CDR2 SNEGSKA (reference sequence). CDR3 loop: CSATDRGRGDTEAFF. The CDR3 DNA reads TGCAGTGCAACGGACAGGGGGCGAGGTGACACTGAAGCTTTCTTT.

This rearrangement joins TRBV4-3 to TRBJ2-2; possible D gene TRBD1, 5 bases. Germline CDR1 is LGHNA and CDR2 is YSLEER. The length of the CDR3 is 15 residues. Trimming removed 4 bases from V and 2 bases from J, with 11 bases in between. The CDR3 sequence is CASSPSRTNTGELFF. In DNA, the CDR3 is TGCGCCAGCAGCCCCTCTCGGACAAACACCGGGGAGCTGTTTTTT.

V and J are TRBV27 and TRBJ2-1; D remains unclear. The CDR3 spans 15 residues. Trimming took off 0 bases at V and 5 bases at J, with 11 bases between the two ends. Germline CDR1 MNHEY, CDR2 SMNVEV (reference sequence). The CDR3: CASSLSAARNNEQFF. The DNA of the CDR3 is TGTGCCAGCAGTTTATCGGCTGCAAGGAACAATGAGCAGTTCTTC.

A few counts support this clonotype. The rearrangement uses TRBV21-1 and TRBJ2-7; the D segment call TRBD1 is taken from the table without a DNA check. TRBV21-1 is noted as a pseudogene. The CDR3 contains 15 residues. CDR3: CRSREGGLNSYEQYF. The CDR3 bases are TGTCGCAGCAGGGAGGGGGGGCTTAACTCCTACGAGCAGTACTTC.

V usage is TRBV20-1 and J usage is TRBJ2-7; tentatively, D is TRBD1 or TRBD2 (5 bases each). The CDR3 covers 18 residues. V was pared by 0 bases and J by 3 bases, with 24 bases between. Per germline, CDR1 DFQATT and CDR2 SNEGSKA (reference sequence). The CDR3 region has the DNA TGCAGTGCTAGAGATCGCGACGCCGGGACGTACCGTTTCTACGAGCAGTACTTC. Translation gives CSARDRDAGTYRFYEQYF.